Sequencing of this T cell receptor (beta chain) was carried out in a study of T cell repertoires in cytomegalovirus infection. Study as a whole: Recently described HLA-C-restricted plus well-studied HLA-B-restricted CMV epitopes were used. Study-wide points: Across the ex vivo response, the dominant clonotypes were HLA-C-restricted CMV-specific TCR beta clonotypes. Cumulative frequency (of public TCR beta family members) identified carriers of CMV plus the relevant HLA.

One entry per CDR3 protein, called by TCRdb with MiXCR from the reads. The sample lists about 830,000 distinct CDR3 sequences, about 31% occurring once. The CDR3 contains 11 residues. Germline CDR1 is SGHVS and CDR2 is FNYEAQ. V was cut by 5 bases and J by 6 bases, with 5 bases left in between. As to this clonotype: Its antigen is undetermined. This may come from a read error, since a much larger clone is one base off. Given the absence of the conserved phenylalanine or tryptophan at the CDR3 end, a read error is likely.

This chain links TRBV7-6 with TRBJ2-1; no clear D gene. This clonotype was obtained from a human donor in good health (CMV status not recorded). Some clones in this sample may be carry-over from other donors' samples. This specimen consisted of cultured CD8+ T cells from PBMCs, obtained from culture after CMV antigen stimulation. CDR3: CASSVGNEQFL. The CDR3 region has the DNA TGTGCCAGCAGCGTGGGCAATGAGCAGTTCTTA.